Below, 21 T cell receptor beta chains from the same sample are listed, as sequenced in a study of cytomegalovirus exposure and HLA in healthy donors (dated by TCRdb to about 2017). Preparation of the library involved the immunoSEQ multiplex PCR assay. For the multiplex PCR, a mixture combining 60 forward primers for TCR Vbeta segments and 13 reverse primers for TCR Jbeta segments was used. TCRdb mirrors the immuneACCESS table, restricted to in-frame sequences. Some clones are absent from its copies; in checked studies, under half trace to an unresolved V gene, and the reason for the others is unknown. A total of around 200,000 clones appear in this sample, around 89% of them only once. The ten top clones hold around 1% of the sample. Sequences were obtained from PBMCs. The receptor set was obtained from a woman between 18 and 29 years old in good health and CMV-seronegative.

V and J are TRBV5-1 and TRBJ2-1, with 12 bases aligning to TRBD2. J lost 4 bases, V lost 4 bases, and 3 bases had no gene match. There are 15 residues in the CDR3. Germline CDR1 and CDR2: SGHRS and YFSETQ. This CDR3 is CASSGTSGGYNEQFF. CDR3 coding DNA: TGCGCCAGCAGCGGAACTAGCGGGGGGTACAATGAGCAGTTCTTC.

The chain couples TRBV10-3 to TRBJ2-1, with D possibly matching TRBD2 (6 bases). This CDR3 region has 12 residues. V lost 10 bases to trimming and J lost 6 bases, with 13 bases between them. Germline lookup yields CDR1 ENHRY and CDR2 SYGVKD. DNA of the CDR3: TGTGCCACGCGGGACCCCGTCAATGAGCAGTTCTTC. Protein: CATRDPVNEQFF.

This clone was recorded only once. The V call is TRBV28, the J call TRBJ1-2, with 8 nucleotides matching TRBD1. In germline, CDR1 is MDHEN, CDR2 SYDVKM. This CDR3 spans 20 amino acids. V dropped 3 bases and J dropped 2; count of bases not matched to a gene: 20. This CDR3 is CASSLADRVVEVKRNYGYTF. In DNA, the CDR3 is TGTGCCAGCAGTTTGGCGGACAGGGTTGTAGAAGTGAAAAGAAACTATGGCTACACCTTC.

The chain uses TRBV7-9 and TRBJ2-7; 7 nucleotides agree with TRBD2. This CDR3 has 15 residues. With V trimmed by 2 bases and J by 2 bases, 6 bases remained unmatched. CDR1 is SEHNR and CDR2 is FQNEAQ in the germline V gene (reference sequence). CDR3 region: CASSLSTAGTYEQYF. DNA of the CDR3: TGTGCCAGCAGCTTAAGTACAGCGGGGACCTACGAGCAGTACTTC.

In this sample, this clone turned up once. This sequence joins TRBV7-4 and TRBJ2-2, with 7 bases that match TRBD2. With V trimmed by 3 bases and J by 3 bases, 7 bases remained unmatched. The CDR3 extends over 16 amino acids. Germline V CDR1 and CDR2: SGHVT, SQSDAQ. The CDR3 loop is CASSLPRESDTGELFF. DNA of the CDR3: TGTGCCAGCAGCTTGCCGCGGGAGTCTGACACCGGGGAGCTGTTTTTT.

The chain employs TRBV5-6 and TRBJ2-5; D gene uncertain. The CDR3 is 15 amino acids. V lost 6 bases and J lost 1, with 16 bases in between. Germline-derived CDR1 and CDR2 are SGHDT and YYEEEE. This chain's CDR3 is CASTLRRILQETQYF. DNA of the CDR3: TGTGCCAGCACCTTACGTAGAATACTCCAAGAGACCCAGTACTTC. Full variable domain (outside the CDR3, taken from reference TRBV5-6 and TRBJ2-5): DAGVTQSPTHLIKTRGQQVTLRCSPKSGHDTVSWYQQALGQGPQFIFQYYEEEERQRGNFPDRFSGHQFPNYSSELNVNALLLGDSALYLCASTLRRILQETQYFGPGTRLLVL.

This clone was seen a handful of times. This sequence joins TRBV5-1 and TRBJ1-3; 7 bases align to TRBD1. Unmatched junction bases numbered 7, after V lost 4 bases and J lost 3 bases. CDR1 and CDR2 from the germline V gene are SGHRS and YFSETQ. CDR3 length equals 15 residues. CDR3 sequence reads: CASSIRTGFGNTIYF. The CDR3 region has the DNA TGCGCCAGCAGCATACGGACAGGTTTTGGAAACACCATATATTTT.

This clone has a single count. The genes are TRBV30 and TRBJ1-6; a weak D match, TRBD1 (6 bases). Trimming left V 2 bases short and J 0 bases short, with 20 bases between. The germline V gene has CDR1 GTSNPN and CDR2 SVGIG (reference sequence). This CDR3 contains 19 residues. CDR3 residues: CAWSNIKDSLLSYNSPLHF. The CDR3 coding sequence is TGTGCCTGGAGTAATATTAAGGACAGCCTACTCTCCTATAATTCACCCCTCCACTTT. Supplemented by reference TRBV30 and TRBJ1-6, the full variable domain reads SQTIHQWPATLVQPVGSPLSLECTVEGTSNPNLYWYRQAAGRGLQLLFYSVGIGQISSEVPQNLSASRPQDRQFILSSKKLLLSDSGFYLCAWSNIKDSLLSYNSPLHFGNGTRLTVT.

The V and J genes are TRBV23-1 and TRBJ2-7; perhaps TRBD2 as D (6 bases). TRBV23-1 is filed as an ORF, its function uncertain. The CDR3 sequence is 16 residues long. The V gene lost 0 bases and the J gene lost 1 base, with 13 bases spanning the gap. This CDR3 is CASSQSLGGTSYEQYF. CDR3 in DNA: TGCGCCAGCAGTCAATCATTGGGGGGAACATCCTACGAGCAGTACTTC.

The CDR3 nucleotides read TGCGCCAGCAGGGGAACAGGGGTGAAAGATACGCAGTATTTT. It yields the protein CASRGTGVKDTQYF. The chain uses TRBV10-1 and TRBJ2-3, with 7 bases matching TRBD1. Trimming took 6 bases from V and 5 from J; bases not matched to a gene: 8. CDR3 length: 14 residues. In germline, CDR1 is WNHNN, CDR2 SYGVQD (reference sequence).

The V gene is TRBV2, the J gene TRBJ2-1, with 7 bases fitting TRBD1. The CDR3 covers 13 residues. The germline CDR1 and CDR2 sequences are SNHLY and FYNNEI. V shed 6 bases and J 8 bases; nucleotides not matched to a gene: 7. CDR3 loop: CASSPGGTYEQFF. For the CDR3, the DNA is TGTGCCAGCAGCCCAGGGGGAACATATGAGCAGTTCTTC.

This chain joins TRBV30 and TRBJ2-2; D is perhaps TRBD2 (5 bases). The CDR3 is 14 amino acids. Germline CDR1 GTSNPN, CDR2 SVGIG (reference sequence). The germline V and J ends were trimmed by 8 bases and 0 bases, with 13 bases remaining between them. CDR3 loop: CAARGGSNTGELFF. The CDR3 nucleotides read TGTGCCGCACGAGGCGGGTCGAACACCGGGGAGCTGTTTTTT. Full variable domain (remainder filled in from reference TRBV30 and TRBJ2-2): SQTIHQWPATLVQPVGSPLSLECTVEGTSNPNLYWYRQAAGRGLQLLFYSVGIGQISSEVPQNLSASRPQDRQFILSSKKLLLSDSGFYLCAARGGSNTGELFFGEGSRLTVL.

This chain uses TRBV19 with TRBJ1-5, with unresolved D. CDR1 and CDR2 from the germline V gene are LNHDA and SQIVND (reference sequence). The CDR3 has 14 residues. Trimming stripped 6 bases from V and 4 bases from J, with 13 bases between. CDR3 sequence: CASRYREINQPQHF. The CDR3 nucleotides read TGTGCCAGTAGATACCGGGAGATAAATCAGCCCCAGCATTTT.

The chain employs TRBV5-6 and TRBJ2-2; TRBD1 matches at 9 bases. The CDR3 covers 17 residues. J gave up 1 base and V 3 bases, and 7 bases lay outside the gene matches. Germline V CDR1 and CDR2: SGHDT, YYEEEE. DNA for the CDR3: TGTGCCAGCAGCTGGGGACAGGGCCTCTTGAACACCGGGGAGCTGTTTTTT. Its translation: CASSWGQGLLNTGELFF. Full variable domain (outside the CDR3, taken from reference TRBV5-6 and TRBJ2-2): DAGVTQSPTHLIKTRGQQVTLRCSPKSGHDTVSWYQQALGQGPQFIFQYYEEEERQRGNFPDRFSGHQFPNYSSELNVNALLLGDSALYLCASSWGQGLLNTGELFFGEGSRLTVL.

V usage is TRBV29-1 and J usage is TRBJ1-4; D ambiguous. Looked up from germline, CDR1 is SQVTM and CDR2 is ANQGSEA. The V end lost 7 bases, the J end lost 7 bases, and 10 bases lay between the germline ends. There are 11 residues in the CDR3. The CDR3 spells CSGGDVEKLFF. The CDR3 bases are TGCAGCGGGGGAGACGTTGAAAAACTGTTTTTT.

The chain carries TRBV5-4 and TRBJ2-3; no clear D gene. V was shortened by 2 bases and J by 0 bases, with 10 bases between the two germline ends. The CDR3 length is 15 residues. The germline CDR1 and CDR2 sequences are SGHNT and YYREEE (reference sequence). The chain's CDR3 is CASSLDQTSTDTQYF. In DNA form, the CDR3 reads TGTGCCAGCAGCTTAGATCAAACTAGCACAGATACGCAGTATTTT. The whole variable domain, filled in from reference TRBV5-4 and TRBJ2-3, reads ETGVTQSPTHLIKTRGQQVTLRCSSQSGHNTVSWYQQALGQGPQFIFQYYREEENGRGNFPPRFSGLQFPNYSSELNVNALELDDSALYLCASSLDQTSTDTQYFGPGTRLTVL.

The rearrangement joins TRBV4-3 to TRBJ1-2; tentatively, D is TRBD1 (5 bases). CDR3 length equals 14 residues. Trimming shortened V by 3 bases and J by 4 bases, and 12 bases separated the two germline ends. Germline assignment: CDR1 LGHNA and CDR2 YSLEER. CDR3 in DNA: TGCGCCAGCAGCCATCGGGGGGTTTCCTATGGCTACACCTTC. Its translation: CASSHRGVSYGYTF.

V is TRBV11-2 and J is TRBJ2-2, with D perhaps matching TRBD2 (5 bases). Germline V CDR1 and CDR2: SGHAT, FQNNGV. With 5 bases removed from V and 7 bases from J, the gap between germline ends came to 14 bases. The CDR3 extends over 14 amino acids. As DNA, the CDR3 is TGTGCCAGCAGCCCGGGAAGTGATATCGGGGAGCTGTTTTTT. Translating gives CASSPGSDIGELFF.

This chain connects TRBV7-3 to TRBJ2-1; 8 bases are shared with TRBD2. The V gene's germline CDR1 is SGHTA and CDR2 FQGTGA. The V and J ends lost 4 bases and 8 bases, in that order; junction bases with no gene match: 13. CDR3 length: 16 residues. The CDR3 protein is CASSSPPGGPSDEQFF. The CDR3 nucleotides are TGTGCCAGCAGCTCCCCCCCGGGAGGGCCGTCCGATGAGCAGTTCTTC.

The chain couples TRBV7-2 to TRBJ2-7; possible D gene TRBD1, 7 bases. The germline V and J ends were trimmed by 6 bases and 7 bases, with 19 bases remaining between them. The germline gives CDR1 SGHTA, CDR2 FQGNSA. The CDR3 totals 14 residues. In nucleotides, the CDR3 is TGTGCCAGCAGGCCAGGGGGGCCGGTGGGTGAGCAGTACTTC. This sequence encodes CASRPGGPVGEQYF.

The genes are TRBV4-2 and TRBJ2-3; D is ambiguous. V gave up 4 bases and J gave up 1 base, with 12 bases separating them. From germline, CDR1 is LGHNA and CDR2 YNFKEQ. This CDR3 contains 15 residues. CDR3 amino acids: CASSPSAVGTDTQYF. In nucleotides, the CDR3 is TGTGCCAGCAGCCCCAGTGCTGTGGGCACAGATACGCAGTATTTT.